This TCR beta chain is from a study of immune evolution from preneoplasia to lung adenocarcinoma. Study-wide results and limits: Later-stage lesions seemingly showed higher T cell density and diversity than normal lung.

Using immunoSEQ multiplex PCR, the repertoire was profiled, and TCRdb retains in-frame clones only, with some absent. The table lists 5,000 to 7,500 clones, approximately 80% of them singletons. With respect to this clone: What it recognizes is unknown.

The receptor comes from a person between 45 and 75 years old with lung adenocarcinoma. Sequences were obtained from FFPE minimally invasive lung adenocarcinoma tissue.

The CDR3 DNA sequence: TGCAGCGTTTTACGTCTGAAGTGGAACACTGAAGCTTTCTTT. It encodes CSVLRLKWNTEAFF. The chain joins TRBV29-1 to TRBJ1-1, with D uncertain. Per the germline V gene, CDR1 is SQVTM and CDR2 is ANQGSEA. This CDR3 is built from 14 residues. The germline V and J ends were trimmed by 5 bases and 1 base, with 14 bases remaining between them.